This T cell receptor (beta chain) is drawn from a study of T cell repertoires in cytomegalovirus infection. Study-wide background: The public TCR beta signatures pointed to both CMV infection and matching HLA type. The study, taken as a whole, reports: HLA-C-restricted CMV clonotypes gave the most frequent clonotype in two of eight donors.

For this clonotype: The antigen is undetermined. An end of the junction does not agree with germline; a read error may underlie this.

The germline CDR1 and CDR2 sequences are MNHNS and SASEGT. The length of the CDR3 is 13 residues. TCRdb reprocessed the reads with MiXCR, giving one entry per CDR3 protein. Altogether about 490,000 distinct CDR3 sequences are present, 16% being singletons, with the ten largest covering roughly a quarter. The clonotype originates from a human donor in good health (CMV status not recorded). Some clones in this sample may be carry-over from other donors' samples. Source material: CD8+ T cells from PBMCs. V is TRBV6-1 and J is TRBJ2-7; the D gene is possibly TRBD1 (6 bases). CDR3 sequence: CARSQGRGYEPYF. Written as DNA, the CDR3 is TGTGCCAGAAGTCAGGGCAGGGGATACGAGCCGTACTTC.